Listed here is a single TCR beta chain. Its antigen target is currently unknown. Base quality data are lacking; no much larger clone is found one base away. The cohort comprised hundreds of healthy bone marrow donors. At the time of sampling, every cohort member was nominally healthy, though immune exposures that went unrecorded were likely present. The donor was CMV seronegative and was included in the group of about 400 seronegative cohort members. A peripheral blood sample was collected from each donor, and TCR beta sequencing was performed on peripheral blood mononuclear cells. Genomic DNA was extracted from the blood cell samples with the Qiagen DNeasy Blood Extraction Kit. This sample stems from a study of cytomegalovirus exposure and HLA in healthy donors (dated by TCRdb to 2016 to 2017). A note on the overall study: According to an earlier analysis of 550 to 750 of the donors, about 179 million T cells yielded 117 million unique TCR beta sequences and roughly 280 Gb of sequence data. The T cell repertoires of 550 to 850 subjects were profiled by immunosequencing and related to cytomegalovirus serostatus. The aim of the study was to test whether cataloging public T cell receptors could identify signatures of past pathogen exposure. The number of typed donors differed by locus: about 620-630 for A, B, C, DRB1 and DQB1; roughly 510 for DQA1; some 610 for DPA1; and 400 to 480 for DPB1. Alongside the repertoire data, information on donor age, sex, ethnicity and CMV serostatus was compiled. Besides the first cohort of approximately 710 subjects, a separate validation cohort made up of roughly 120 different subjects was used. To study patterns of TCR occurrence, a later analysis re-analyzed previously published TCR beta repertoires from 666 donors and added high-resolution HLA genotyping. Of the approximately 400 genotyped donors, 81% were placed in the genetic ancestry cluster associated with self-reported Caucasian donors. An earlier analysis of approximately 580 of the donors used high-throughput TCR beta sequencing to judge whether each TCR beta V gene segment behaved as functional or pseudogenic. Every discovery cohort repertoire had been produced on one sequencing platform. The study combined high-throughput TCR immunosequencing, statistical association of individual TCRs with disease status, and machine learning to predict cytomegalovirus infection status. Among 398 genotyped donors of the cohort, an average of approximately 240,000 unique TCR beta nucleotide sequences were sequenced per donor, about a sixth of them non-productive. A later genetic analysis took genome-wide SNP genotypes for about 55% of the 666 donors and used that subset as a discovery cohort. An early release covering roughly 600 HLA-typed donors comprised around 300 gigabases of sequencing data and approximately 85 million unique TCR sequences. Roughly five DR-DQ haplotypes were treated as single units for association and clustering because of strong linkage in the cohort. Both class I and class II loci were covered by HLA typing, at four-digit resolution. Rather than using new phenotypic data, the later analysis identified candidate immune exposures from TCR beta sequences and from how often those sequences occurred across donors.

The protocol used for the library was the immunoSEQ multiplex PCR assay. For the multiplex PCR, a mixture combining 60 forward primers for TCR Vbeta segments and 13 reverse primers for TCR Jbeta segments was used. Amplification of the CDR3 region of rearranged TCR beta genes was performed with a multiplex PCR assay on genomic DNA. On the Illumina HiSeq System, the amplified TCR beta libraries were sequenced as 87-base-pair reads. Regarding the original processing steps: A later analysis tallied tens of millions of unique TCR beta chains across the 700 or so repertoires, and some 10 million of those chains were shared by two or more donors. Raw reads were error-corrected and collapsed into unique sequences with a nearest-neighbor algorithm that merged closely related sequences to remove PCR and sequencing errors. CDR3 sequences were aligned to IMGT reference sequences to assign V, D and J gene segments. For a sequence to be retained, at least a six-nucleotide match to both a V gene segment and a J gene segment was required. Rearrangements were called productive when the CDR3 lacked stop codons and stayed in frame with V and J; all others were non-productive. CDR3 was defined by IMGT convention, running from the second conserved V-encoded cysteine to the conserved J-encoded phenylalanine. Sequences without an unambiguous match to a single V gene segment were excluded from the earlier analysis of a few hundred of the donors. An earlier analysis of 500 to 700 of the donors classified V segments as functional when productive rearrangements were above 56.7% and as segregating when the standard deviation between donors was above 5%. A statistical classification framework was developed to diagnose cytomegalovirus status using the catalog of TCR beta chain sequences. V and J gene assignment, in a later analysis, came from comparing TCR nucleotide sequences with IMGT/GENE-DB human TR gene sequences. In a later analysis, CDR3 sequences and most-parsimonious VDJ recombination scenarios were assigned using the TCRdist pipeline. In a later analysis, every TCR beta chain was defined by the combination of its CDR3 amino acid sequence and its V-gene family, and reads without a unique V-gene family were dropped. A later analysis removed 592 highly shared, low-generation-probability nucleotide sequences to deal with suspected cross-contamination and a sequencing artifact. For each public chain, a later analysis derived a clonal expansion index from normalized ranks of inferred template counts within each repertoire. In a later analysis, generation probabilities were computed using a VDJ recombination model fitted to out-of-frame rearrangements, and the results were checked against IGoR. A later analysis scored TCR-TCR, TCR-HLA and TCR-CMV co-occurrence with hypergeometric tests, applying a repertoire-size bias correction to TCR pairs. In a later analysis, false discovery rates were estimated by permuting HLA or CMV assignments 20 times. A later analysis grouped co-occurring TCRs with DBSCAN, adding TCRdist sequence similarity when clustering within HLA-allele-positive subsets. Repertoires with fewer than 30,000 or more than 120,000 public chains were left out of co-occurrence clustering, as were four to six repertoires with anomalous nucleotide sharing. TCRdb re-hosts the immuneACCESS table, in-frame sequences only. Its copies lack some clones; in the studies checked, an unresolved V gene accounts for under half of them, and the cause for the rest is not known. V, J and clone size reflect that table, while D and trimming were determined from the DNA. The sample data list fewer than 150,000 clones, and around 77% of these were observed just once. The top ten hold approximately 1.2% of the sample.

Reading the germline V gene gives CDR1 SQVTM and CDR2 ANQGSEA. The cysteine opens and the phenylalanine closes a CDR3 of 11 amino acids. CDR3 DNA only is kept here, 33 bases in frame from base 1. The germline V and J ends show losses of 2 bases and 13 bases respectively, and no gene match explains 4 bases of the junction. The research as a whole found: In an earlier analysis of approximately 590 of the donors, most TCR beta V segments were observed in productive rearrangements about 90% or about 30% of the time, broadly matching IMGT annotations. A few of the identified cytomegalovirus-associated TCR beta chains were confirmed in vitro to be specific for cytomegalovirus antigens. Cytomegalovirus status was reported to be diagnosed by the classifier with high specificity and sensitivity in both the original and validation cohorts. In this cohort, only TCR beta chains were sequenced, and detectable features were limited by the absence of alpha or paired-chain data. Compared with the 666-donor mean, donors in an Asian-associated ancestry cluster had fewer N-insertions in productive TCRs, according to a later genetic analysis. The sequencing pipeline was judged likely to have produced a cluster of highly shared sequence variants as a technical artifact. According to a later analysis, most CMV-associated TCR beta chains appeared to be HLA-restricted, and the HLA associations seemed to be driven largely by CMV exposure. Because some donors lacked HLA typing at each locus, the association tests relied only on the typed subset. According to the authors, the approach could potentially be generalized to other disease states and immunological phenotypes. A later analysis found that HLA-associated TCR beta chains were more clonally expanded and had lower generation probabilities than equally common non-associated chains. A later genetic analysis associated a missense DCLRE1C variant with V-gene and J-gene trimming of TCR beta chains, and an independent cohort replicated the association. The presence/absence analyses assumed that sequencing depth was roughly uniform across donors, and that assumption may not be true. Immune exposure information for the cohort was limited to CMV serostatus. The 87-base-pair reads could not distinguish some IMGT-functional V segments, including TRBV6-2 and TRBV6-3, so those segments were excluded. Across donors, most TCR sequences were observed very rarely, whereas some public TCRs were present in many individuals. Specific HLA alleles were associated with some 15,000 TCR beta sequences at a false discovery rate of 0.05 in a later analysis. When HLA alleles, especially DR and DQ, strongly co-occurred, attributing TCR associations to individual alleles was difficult. Because counts were too low, seventeen rarely observed V segments, including chromosome 9 orphons, were excluded from the earlier analysis of some 590 of the donors. The study listed 164 TCR beta chains as associated with cytomegalovirus. A further reported finding was that TCR beta sequences accurately predicted the HLA-A and HLA-B alleles for most subjects in the first cohort. Correlated functional status among segregating V segments might reflect linkage disequilibrium, but an unknown experimental factor could not be ruled out. In a later analysis, several top co-occurrence clusters were reported to appear linked to parvovirus B19, influenza, CMV and Epstein-Barr virus. According to a later analysis, TCR association rates differed among HLA loci, with DRB1 alleles showing the most associated TCRs and HLA-C alleles showing the fewest.

The sample comprised PBMCs. The V and J genes are TRBV29-1 and TRBJ1-4; TRBD1 matches 7 bases in the middle. The receptor was derived from a man aged 50 to 59 in good health and CMV-seronegative. The DNA sequence is TGCAGCGTTGAAAGGGCAGGGGGACTGTTTTTT. The resulting protein is CSVERAGGLFF.